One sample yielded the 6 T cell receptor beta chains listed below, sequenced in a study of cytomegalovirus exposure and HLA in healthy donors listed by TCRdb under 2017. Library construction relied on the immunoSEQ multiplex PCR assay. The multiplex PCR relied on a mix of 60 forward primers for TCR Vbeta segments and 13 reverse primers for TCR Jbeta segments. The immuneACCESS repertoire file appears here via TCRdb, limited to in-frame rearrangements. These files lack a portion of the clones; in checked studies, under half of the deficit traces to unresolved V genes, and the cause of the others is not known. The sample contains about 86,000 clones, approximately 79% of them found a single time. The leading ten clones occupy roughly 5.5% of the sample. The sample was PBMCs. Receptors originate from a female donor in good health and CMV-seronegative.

The CDR3 coding sequence is TGCGCCAGCAGCCCGCGGGACAGGGGGCGGGAAAAACTGTTTTTT. Amino acids: CASSPRDRGREKLFF. The V and J genes are TRBV4-1 and TRBJ1-4; 12 bases are shared with TRBD1. V shed 4 bases, J shed 8 bases, and the junction held 5 bases outside the gene matches. The CDR3 length is 15 residues. Germline-derived CDR1 and CDR2 are MGHRA and YSYEKL.

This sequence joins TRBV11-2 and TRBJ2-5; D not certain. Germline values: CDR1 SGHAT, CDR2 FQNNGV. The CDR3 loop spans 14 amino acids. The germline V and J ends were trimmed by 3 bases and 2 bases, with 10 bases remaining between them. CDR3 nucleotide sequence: TGTGCCAGCAGCTTCAACGAACAACAAGAGACCCAGTACTTC. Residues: CASSFNEQQETQYF.

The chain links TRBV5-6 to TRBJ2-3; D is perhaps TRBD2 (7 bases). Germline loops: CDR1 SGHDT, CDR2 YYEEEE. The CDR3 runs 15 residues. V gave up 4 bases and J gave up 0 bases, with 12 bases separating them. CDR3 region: CASSRRGGSTDTQYF. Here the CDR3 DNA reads TGTGCCAGCAGCCGGAGGGGGGGGAGCACAGATACGCAGTATTTT.

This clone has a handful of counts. Here the CDR3 DNA reads TGTGCCAGTAGCCTACAGGGCGGTCTCCACTACGAGCAGTACTTC. This sequence encodes CASSLQGGLHYEQYF. This chain connects TRBV19 to TRBJ2-7; perhaps TRBD1 as D (6 bases). CDR1 is LNHDA, CDR2 SQIVND, per germline (reference sequence). Deletions cut 6 bases from V and 3 bases from J, with 18 bases between. This CDR3 has 15 amino acids.

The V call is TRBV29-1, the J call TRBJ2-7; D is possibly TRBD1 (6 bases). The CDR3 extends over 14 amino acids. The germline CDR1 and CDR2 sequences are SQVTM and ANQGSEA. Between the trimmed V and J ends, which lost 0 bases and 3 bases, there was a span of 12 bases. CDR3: CSVEDYGRGYEQYF. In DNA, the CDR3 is TGCAGCGTTGAAGATTACGGCAGGGGCTACGAGCAGTACTTC.

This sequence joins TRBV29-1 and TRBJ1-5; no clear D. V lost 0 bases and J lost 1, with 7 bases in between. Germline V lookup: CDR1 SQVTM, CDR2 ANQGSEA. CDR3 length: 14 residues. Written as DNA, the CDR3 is TGCAGCGTTGAAGATCGTCGGAGCAATCAGCCCCAGCATTTT. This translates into CSVEDRRSNQPQHF. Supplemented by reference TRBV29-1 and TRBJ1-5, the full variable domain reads SAVISQKPSRDICQRGTSLTIQCQVDSQVTMMFWYRQQPGQSLTLIATANQGSEATYESGFVIDKFPISRPNLTFSTLTVSNMSPEDSSIYLCSVEDRRSNQPQHFGDGTRLSIL.